The sequence of this T cell receptor beta chain was determined in a study of blood T cell repertoires in COVID-19. Looking at the study overall: Material from acute and convalescent COVID-19 was sourced from the United States, Italy and Spain. In each case, the material was cDNA or gDNA derived from T cells, B-cell-depleted T cells, or PBMCs.

V trimming: 0 bases; J trimming: 0 bases; junction bases outside the gene matches: 5. The germline V gene has CDR1 SGHDT and CDR2 YYEEEE. The CDR3 consists of 16 residues. Original handling: Reference gene primer amplification gave estimated nucleated cell counts. Repertoires were generated with immunoSEQ multiplex PCR, while TCRdb's copy carries only in-frame clones and drops some. That table furnishes V, J and clone size, whereas the DNA furnished D and trimming. The table includes just over 150,000 clones, roughly 93% detected once. This clone was observed once. The TCR originated in a woman aged 50 to 60 with acute or convalescent COVID-19. Specimen: peripheral blood. The chain recombines TRBV5-6 with TRBJ1-2; TRBD1 agrees at 7 bases. This CDR3 reads CASSLAPGGTNYGYTF. The DNA of the CDR3 is TGTGCCAGCAGCTTGGCGCCAGGGGGTACTAACTATGGCTACACCTTC.